This TCR beta chain emerged from a study of metastatic and nonmetastatic thyroid tumors. MiXCR reprocessed the PCR reads for TCRdb. The sample lists fewer than 30,000 clones; under 20% were seen once. Prior to thyroid surgery, none of the patients had received any treatment. This clone was recorded at least ten times. Looked up from germline, CDR1 is MNHEY and CDR2 is SMNVEV (reference sequence). The V end was cut by 4 bases, the J end by 7 bases, with 19 bases between. The CDR3 extends over 15 amino acids. V gene TRBV27 combines with J gene TRBJ1-1; maybe TRBD1 (6 bases). The source material was blood. This TCR derives from a female donor with papillary thyroid cancer or a benign thyroid nodule (not recorded which). Some clones in this sample may be carry-over from other donors' samples. This CDR3 is CASSSSRGLLNEAFF. The CDR3 DNA sequence: TGTGCCAGCAGTTCAAGCAGGGGCCTTCTAAATGAAGCTTTCTTT.